The next 25 T cell receptor beta chains were all read from a single sample in a study of T cell changes during pregnancy in multiple sclerosis. Profiling relied on immunoSEQ multiplex PCR, and the TCRdb table lists in-frame clones only, not all of them. The sample holds roughly 53,000 clones, roughly 92% seen once. Sequenced material: CD4+ T cells from peripheral blood mononuclear cells, taken in the second trimester of pregnancy. All receptors come from a female donor in good health, enrolled as a control in a pregnancy study.

CDR3 coding DNA: TGTGCCAGCAGTTACCGTCCGGGACAGGGGAACTATGGCTACACCTTC. It encodes CASSYRPGQGNYGYTF. This rearrangement joins TRBV6-5 to TRBJ1-2, with 10 bases identical to TRBD1. V shed 2 bases, J shed 2 bases, and the junction held 5 bases outside the gene matches. There are 16 residues in the CDR3. Per the germline V gene, CDR1 is MNHEY and CDR2 is SVGAGI.

This clone was seen a single time. The V gene is TRBV18, the J gene TRBJ1-1; TRBD1 matches 9 bases. Germline trimming cut 3 bases from V and 5 bases from J; bases unmatched to any gene: 16. There are 18 residues in the CDR3. Germline values: CDR1 KGHSH, CDR2 LQKENI. The CDR3 spells CASSPSPGQGAGWTEAFF. The DNA of the CDR3 is TGTGCCAGCTCACCCAGTCCGGGACAGGGTGCAGGGTGGACTGAAGCTTTCTTT.

This chain uses TRBV5-1 with TRBJ2-5; 7 positions match TRBD1. The J call is uncertain, as TRBJ2-7 better fits the DNA end. CDR3 length equals 14 residues. Germline CDR1 reads SGHRS; CDR2 reads YFSETQ. The CDR3 sequence is CASSRDSLSYEQYF. The CDR3 bases are TGCGCCAGCAGCCGGGACAGCCTCTCCTACGAGCAGTACTTC.

Concerning this clone: A junction boundary mismatches the germline segment, possibly from a read error. This sequence joins TRBV30 and TRBJ2-2; 12 bases line up with TRBD2. Germline CDR1 is GTSNPN and CDR2 is SVGIG (reference sequence). This CDR3 has 19 amino acids. CDR3 nucleotides: TGTGCCTGGAAACCTAGCGGGGGGGCGTTTAGAGCGAAAACCGGGGAGCTGTTTTTT. It specifies CAWKPSGGAFRAKTGELFF. Together with reference TRBV30 and TRBJ2-2, the CDR3 gives the full variable domain: SQTIHQWPATLVQPVGSPLSLECTVEGTSNPNLYWYRQAAGRGLQLLFYSVGIGQISSEVPQNLSASRPQDRQFILSSKKLLLSDSGFYLCAWKPSGGAFRAKTGELFFGEGSRLTVL.

This clone was detected once. The CDR3 region has the DNA TGTGCCAGCCCGACACCGGGACAGGGAAAAGGCTTTCTCTCCTACGAGCAGTACTTC. It encodes CASPTPGQGKGFLSYEQYF. The J gene is TRBJ2-7, the V gene TRBV6-4, with 9 bases identical to TRBD1. Germline V CDR1 and CDR2: MRHNA, SNTAGT. This CDR3 is 19 amino acids long. With 8 bases clipped from V and 0 bases from J, the junction kept 20 bases outside the gene matches.

The chain recombines TRBV6-5 with TRBJ1-3; D is perhaps TRBD1 (6 bases). Trimming left V 8 bases short and J 0 bases short, with 11 bases between. The CDR3 totals 14 residues. CDR1 MNHEY and CDR2 SVGAGI come from the germline V gene. CDR3 loop: CASRTDFSGNTIYF. The DNA of the CDR3 is TGTGCCAGCCGGACAGACTTCTCTGGAAACACCATATATTTT.

V usage is TRBV5-3 and J usage is TRBJ1-3, with D possibly matching TRBD1 (6 bases). TRBV5-3 is reported as an ORF; its role is uncertain. The CDR3 consists of 16 residues. Trimming removed 0 bases from V and 1 base from J, with 11 bases in between. The CDR3 bases are TGTGCCAGAAGCTTGGTAAGGGGGAGTTCTGGAAACACCATATATTTT. This gives the protein CARSLVRGSSGNTIYF.

This chain joins TRBV27 and TRBJ2-7; 13 bases align to TRBD2. The V segment lost 1 base and the J segment 2 bases; nucleotides outside the gene matches: 2. The CDR3 is 16 amino acids. Germline CDR1 and CDR2: MNHEY and SMNVEV (reference sequence). The CDR3 is CASSLLLAGGTYEQYF. CDR3 DNA: TGTGCCAGCAGTTTATTACTAGCGGGGGGGACCTACGAGCAGTACTTC.

The chain links TRBV18 to TRBJ2-2, with D maybe TRBD1 (7 bases). Germline lookup yields CDR1 KGHSH and CDR2 LQKENI. This CDR3 is 15 amino acids long. V was trimmed by 4 bases and J by 4 bases, leaving 13 bases between them. The CDR3 region has the DNA TGTGCCAGCTCACTGGACAGGAGGGTCACCGGGGAGCTGTTTTTT. Its translation: CASSLDRRVTGELFF.

This rearrangement joins TRBV19 to TRBJ2-2; TRBD1 matches 7 bases. Trimming took 3 bases from V and 3 from J; bases not matched to a gene: 4. The germline V gene encodes CDR1 LNHDA and CDR2 SQIVND (reference sequence). This CDR3 has 15 residues. This CDR3 reads CASSMRDRYTGELFF. In DNA form, the CDR3 reads TGTGCCAGTAGTATGAGGGACAGATACACCGGGGAGCTGTTTTTT.

The table lists this clone with a few counts. The chain combines TRBV30 with TRBJ1-2; a possible D gene is TRBD1 (5 bases). This CDR3 spans 13 amino acids. The germline CDR1 and CDR2 sequences are GTSNPN and SVGIG (reference sequence). V dropped 0 bases and J dropped 4 bases, with 9 bases sitting between them. CDR3 DNA: TGTGCCTGGAGTGTCTCAGGGCCCTATGGCTACACCTTC. As protein: CAWSVSGPYGYTF.

The chain is built from TRBV9 and TRBJ2-1, with 11 bases identical to TRBD1. The CDR3 length is 18 residues. Germline V gene data show CDR1 as SGDLS and CDR2 as YYNGEE. J was trimmed by 6 bases and V by 0 bases; bases with no gene match: 11. CDR3 residues: CASSVATGQGGSGNEQFF. CDR3 in DNA: TGTGCCAGCAGCGTAGCTACGGGACAGGGGGGTTCGGGCAATGAGCAGTTCTTC.

V usage is TRBV2 and J usage is TRBJ1-6, with 12 bases lining up with TRBD1. J was trimmed by 10 bases and V by 7 bases; bases with no gene match: 8. Germline-derived CDR1 and CDR2 are SNHLY and FYNNEI. The CDR3 runs to 15 residues. CDR3 region: CASITGTGGWSPLHF. For the CDR3, the DNA is TGTGCCAGCATAACCGGGACAGGGGGCTGGTCACCCCTCCACTTT.

The sample holds one count of this clone. V gene TRBV5-1 combines with J gene TRBJ2-7, with D maybe TRBD2 (5 bases). This CDR3 spans 13 amino acids. CDR1 is SGHRS, CDR2 YFSETQ, per germline. The V gene lost 6 bases and the J gene lost 3 bases, with 13 bases spanning the gap. The chain's CDR3 is CASMGDNYYEQYF. In DNA, the CDR3 is TGCGCCAGCATGGGAGACAATTACTACGAGCAGTACTTC.

This chain uses TRBV19 with TRBJ2-3, with 9 positions matching TRBD2. The CDR3 length is 15 residues. After removal of 5 bases from V and 4 bases from J, the junction contained 7 bases not matched to a gene. CDR1 is LNHDA and CDR2 is SQIVND in the germline V gene (reference sequence). CDR3 region: CASSLGGGAADTQYF. The CDR3 coding sequence is TGTGCCAGTAGTCTGGGCGGGGGGGCCGCAGATACGCAGTATTTT.

CDR3 region: CASRNGRQGTEAFF. CDR3 nucleotides: TGTGCCAGCAGAAACGGCCGACAGGGAACTGAAGCTTTCTTT. V gene TRBV9 combines with J gene TRBJ1-1; 7 bases match TRBD1. V trimming: 5 bases; J trimming: 5 bases; junction bases outside the gene matches: 9. The CDR3 is made up of 14 amino acids. Germline loops: CDR1 SGDLS, CDR2 YYNGEE.

The chain joins TRBV15 to TRBJ1-3; no reliable D call. Germline assignment: CDR1 LNHNV and CDR2 YYDKDF (reference sequence). The length of the CDR3 is 15 residues. The V gene lost 0 bases and the J gene lost 4 bases, with 10 bases spanning the gap. CDR3 nucleotides: TGTGCCACCAGCAGAGATCGGGTCGACGGAAACACCATATATTTT. Protein product: CATSRDRVDGNTIYF.

This clone was seen just once. The chain links TRBV7-9 to TRBJ2-6, with TRBD1 identical over 9 bases. Germline V gene data show CDR1 as SEHNR and CDR2 as FQNEAQ (reference sequence). With V trimmed by 7 bases and J by 0 bases, 10 bases remained unmatched. The CDR3 has 18 residues. The CDR3 loop reads CASTPPGQGYSGANVLTF. For the CDR3, the DNA is TGTGCCAGCACCCCCCCGGGACAGGGTTACTCTGGGGCCAACGTCCTGACTTTC. Based on the CDR3 plus reference TRBV7-9 and TRBJ2-6, the full variable domain is DTGVSQNPRHKITKRGQNVTFRCDPISEHNRLYWYRQTLGQGPEFLTYFQNEAQLEKSRLLSDRFSAERPKGSFSTLEIQRTEQGDSAMYLCASTPPGQGYSGANVLTFGAGSRLTVL.

V is TRBV7-8 and J is TRBJ2-2, with D possibly matching TRBD1 (6 bases). The CDR3 has 15 residues. CDR1 and CDR2 from the germline V gene are SGHVS and FQNEAQ. Deletions cut 5 bases from V and 7 bases from J, with 17 bases between. CDR3 bases: TGTGCCAGCAGCATCCTCAGGGGCAAGGTCGGGGAGCTGTTTTTT. Translation: CASSILRGKVGELFF.

The CDR3 DNA reads as TGTGCCACCAGCAGAGACCAGGGGGCTGCCTACAATGAGCAGTTCTTC. This translates into CATSRDQGAAYNEQFF. This chain connects TRBV15 to TRBJ2-1, with 8 positions matching TRBD1. Germline loops: CDR1 LNHNV, CDR2 YYDKDF (reference sequence). The CDR3 has 16 amino acids. The V gene end was trimmed by 0 bases and the J gene end by 2 bases; junction bases not matched to a gene: 3. The whole variable domain, filled in from reference TRBV15 and TRBJ2-1, reads DAMVIQNPRYQVTQFGKPVTLSCSQTLNHNVMYWYQQKSSQAPKLLFHYYDKDFNNEADTPDNFQSRRPNTSFCFLDIRSPGLGDTAMYLCATSRDQGAAYNEQFFGPGTRLTVL.

The rearrangement uses TRBV5-6 and TRBJ2-7; perhaps TRBD1 as D (5 bases). The CDR3 runs 13 residues. CDR1 is SGHDT and CDR2 is YYEEEE in the germline V gene. V was shortened by 3 bases and J by 4 bases, with 11 bases between the two germline ends. CDR3 nucleotides: TGTGCCAGCAGCTCTGCGACAGCGTACGAGCAGTACTTC. It yields the protein CASSSATAYEQYF.

V gene TRBV7-2 combines with J gene TRBJ1-5; D is undetermined. This CDR3 comprises 19 residues. Germline CDR1 and CDR2: SGHTA and FQGNSA. The V and J ends lost 1 base and 0 bases respectively, with 19 bases between them. The DNA for the CDR3 is TGTGCCAGCAGCTTAGGTGCGGCGGGGTCGGGGTATAGCAATCAGCCCCAGCATTTT. As protein: CASSLGAAGSGYSNQPQHF.

The V and J genes are TRBV19 and TRBJ1-2, with 7 nucleotides matching TRBD1. V trimming: 7 bases; J trimming: 2 bases; junction bases outside the gene matches: 7. The CDR3 length is 14 residues. Per the germline V gene, CDR1 is LNHDA and CDR2 is SQIVND (reference sequence). Written as DNA, the CDR3 is TGTGCCAGTACCTCAGGGGGAGCGAACTATGGCTACACCTTC. Amino acid sequence: CASTSGGANYGYTF.

The chain has TRBV5-4 and TRBJ2-1, with TRBD2 matching 8 bases. Trimming cost V 7 bases and J 7 bases; bases outside gene matches: 4. The CDR3 has 12 amino acids. The germline V gene encodes CDR1 SGHNT and CDR2 YYREEE (reference sequence). CDR3 bases: TGTGCCAGCGGGACTAGTATGAATGAGCAGTTCTTC. This encodes CASGTSMNEQFF.

The rearrangement uses TRBV6-1 and TRBJ1-2; D is ambiguous. CDR1 and CDR2 (germline): MNHNS, SASEGT. V gave up 0 bases and J gave up 2 bases, with 7 bases separating them. This CDR3 has 14 residues. DNA of the CDR3: TGTGCCAGCAGTGAAGCTCCAAAAAACTATGGCTACACCTTC. It specifies CASSEAPKNYGYTF.